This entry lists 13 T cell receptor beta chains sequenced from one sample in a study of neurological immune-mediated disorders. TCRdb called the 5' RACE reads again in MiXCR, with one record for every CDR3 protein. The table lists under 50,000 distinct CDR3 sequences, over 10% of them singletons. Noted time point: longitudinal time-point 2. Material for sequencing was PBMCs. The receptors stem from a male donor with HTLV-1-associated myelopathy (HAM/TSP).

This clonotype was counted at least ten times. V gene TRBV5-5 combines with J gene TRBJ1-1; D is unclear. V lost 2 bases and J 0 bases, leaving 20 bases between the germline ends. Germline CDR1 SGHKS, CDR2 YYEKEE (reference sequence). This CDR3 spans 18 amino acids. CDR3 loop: CASSFSPGRPLLNTEAFF. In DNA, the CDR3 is TGTGCCAGCAGCTTCTCGCCCGGTCGCCCTCTTTTGAACACTGAAGCTTTCTTT. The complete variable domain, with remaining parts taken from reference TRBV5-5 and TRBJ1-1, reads DAGVTQSPTHLIKTRGQQVTLRCSPISGHKSVSWYQQVLGQGPQFIFQYYEKEERGRGNFPDRFSARQFPNYSSELNVNALLLGDSALYLCASSFSPGRPLLNTEAFFGQGTRLTVV.

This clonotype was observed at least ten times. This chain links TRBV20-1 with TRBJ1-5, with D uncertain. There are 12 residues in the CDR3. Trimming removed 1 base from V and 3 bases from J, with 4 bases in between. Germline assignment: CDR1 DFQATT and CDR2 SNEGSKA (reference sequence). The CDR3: CSARAFNQPQHF. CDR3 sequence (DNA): TGCAGTGCTAGAGCGTTCAATCAGCCCCAGCATTTT.

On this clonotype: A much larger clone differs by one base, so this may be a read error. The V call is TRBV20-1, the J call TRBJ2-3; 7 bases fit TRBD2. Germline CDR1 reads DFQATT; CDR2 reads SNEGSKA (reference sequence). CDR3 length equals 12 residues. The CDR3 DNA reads TGCCGTGCTACTAGCGCAACAGATACGCAGTATTTT. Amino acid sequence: CRATSATDTQYF.

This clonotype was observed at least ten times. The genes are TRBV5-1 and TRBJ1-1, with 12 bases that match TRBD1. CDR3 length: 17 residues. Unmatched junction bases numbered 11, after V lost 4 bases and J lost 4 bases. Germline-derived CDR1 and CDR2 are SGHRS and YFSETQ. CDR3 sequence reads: CASSPVPGQGAGTEAFF. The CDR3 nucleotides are TGCGCCAGCAGCCCCGTCCCGGGACAGGGGGCGGGCACTGAAGCTTTCTTT.

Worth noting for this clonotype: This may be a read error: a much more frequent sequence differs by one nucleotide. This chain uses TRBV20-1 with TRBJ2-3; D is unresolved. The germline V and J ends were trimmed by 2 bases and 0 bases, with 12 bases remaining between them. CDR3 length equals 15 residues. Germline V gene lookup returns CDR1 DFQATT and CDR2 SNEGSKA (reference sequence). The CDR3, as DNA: TGCAGTGCTAGAAAGTCGGCCTCCAGCACAGATACGCAGTATTTT. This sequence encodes CSARKSASSTDTQYF.

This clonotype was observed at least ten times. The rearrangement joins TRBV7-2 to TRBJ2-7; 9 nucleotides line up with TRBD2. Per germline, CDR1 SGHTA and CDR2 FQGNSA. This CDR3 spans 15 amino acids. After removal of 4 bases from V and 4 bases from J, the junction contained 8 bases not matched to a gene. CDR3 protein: CASSSQTSGIYEQYF. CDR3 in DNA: TGTGCCAGCAGCTCCCAGACTAGCGGAATATACGAGCAGTACTTC.

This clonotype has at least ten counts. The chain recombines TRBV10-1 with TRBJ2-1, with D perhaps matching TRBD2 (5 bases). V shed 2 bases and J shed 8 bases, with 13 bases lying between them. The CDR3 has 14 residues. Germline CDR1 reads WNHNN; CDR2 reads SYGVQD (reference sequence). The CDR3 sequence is CASSESGSGDEQFF. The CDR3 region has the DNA TGCGCCAGCAGTGAGAGTGGGAGTGGGGATGAGCAGTTCTTC.

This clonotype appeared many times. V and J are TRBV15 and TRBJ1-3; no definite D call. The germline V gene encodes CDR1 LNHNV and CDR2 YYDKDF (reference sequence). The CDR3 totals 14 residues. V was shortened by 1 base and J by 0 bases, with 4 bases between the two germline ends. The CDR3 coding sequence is TGTGCCACCAGCAGAGGCGGCTCTGGAAACACCATATATTTT. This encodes CATSRGGSGNTIYF.

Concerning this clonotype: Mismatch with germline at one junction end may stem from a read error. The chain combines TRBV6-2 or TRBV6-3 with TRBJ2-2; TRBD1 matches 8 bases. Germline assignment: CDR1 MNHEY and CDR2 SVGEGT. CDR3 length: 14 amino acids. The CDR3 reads CVSTGGLFTVELFF. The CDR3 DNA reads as TGTGTCAGCACAGGGGGTTTATTCACCGTGGAGCTGTTTTTT.

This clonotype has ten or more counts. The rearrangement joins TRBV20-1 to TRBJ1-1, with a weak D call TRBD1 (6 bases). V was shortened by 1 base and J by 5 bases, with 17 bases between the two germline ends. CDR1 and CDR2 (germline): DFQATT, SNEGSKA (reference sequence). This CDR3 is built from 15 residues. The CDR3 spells CSARVSTGLWTEAFF. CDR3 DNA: TGCAGTGCTAGAGTCAGTACAGGGTTATGGACTGAAGCTTTCTTT.

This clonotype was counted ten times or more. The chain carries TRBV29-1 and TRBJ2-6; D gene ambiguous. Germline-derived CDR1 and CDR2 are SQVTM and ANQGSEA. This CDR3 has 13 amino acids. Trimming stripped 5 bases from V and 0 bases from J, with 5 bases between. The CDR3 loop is CSVSLSGANVLTF. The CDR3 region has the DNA TGCAGCGTTTCCCTCTCTGGGGCCAACGTCCTGACTTTC.

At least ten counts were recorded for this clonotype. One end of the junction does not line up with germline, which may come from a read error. The CDR3 DNA reads as TGCAGTGCTCCCCAAGGGACCCAGTACTTC. Translation gives CSAPQGTQYF. The rearrangement uses TRBV20-1 and TRBJ2-5; D uncertain. Looked up from germline, CDR1 is DFQATT and CDR2 is SNEGSKA (reference sequence). The CDR3 totals 10 residues.

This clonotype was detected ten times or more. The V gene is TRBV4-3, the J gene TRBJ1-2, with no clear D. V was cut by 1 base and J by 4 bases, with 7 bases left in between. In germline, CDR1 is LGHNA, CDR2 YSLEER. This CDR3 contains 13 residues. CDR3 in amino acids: CASSQGKFYGYTF. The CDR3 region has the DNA TGCGCCAGCAGCCAAGGGAAATTCTATGGCTACACCTTC.